Listed below are T cell receptor beta chains from one sample, sequenced in a study of T cells in Graves' hyperthyroidism and ophthalmopathy. TCRdb used MiXCR to reprocess the multiplex PCR reads, holding one entry per CDR3 protein. The table includes 550,000 to 800,000 distinct CDR3 sequences, 17% detected once. Sequenced: blood. The origin of the receptors is a man aged 50 or older with Graves' hyperthyroidism. CDR3s include the opening cysteine and the closing phenylalanine or tryptophan.

v_gene | CDR3aa
TRBV7-9 | CASSWGSREETQYF
TRBV6-1 | CASMGGGKKSEAFF
TRBV6-8 | CASRGSGSKYEQYF
TRBV28 | CASSLVEVNTEAFF
TRBV24-1 | CATSDGEKRGNTIYF
TRBV11-2 | CASSPTSGPYEQYF
TRBV6-2/TRBV6-3 | CASSSQREVSYEQYF
TRBV7-2 | CASSLRRVQGVFPYEQYF
TRBV10-3 | CAIQTVENTEAFF
TRBV27 | CASSLVDAGELFF
TRBV20-1 | CSARDWNRGPSNEQFF
TRBV27 | CASSSRTGGYTF
TRBV2 | CASSFPGLAGLNSGYNEQFF
TRBV11-2 | CASSSTITDTQYF
TRBV25-1 | CASSEYFQGGDTQYF
TRBV10-3 | CAISESIIAGESREQYF
TRBV28 | CASSNRFLADTQYF
TRBV19 | CASSDRRGGYEQYF
TRBV6-1 | CASASLGLNEETQYF
TRBV27 | CASSPPGGWVTEAFF
TRBV29-1 | CSVVTSGSPSTGELFF
TRBV30 | CAWSVGTYGYTF
TRBV30 | CAWNLGLAKETQYF
TRBV27 | CASSRFSGGPYNEQFF
TRBV12-5 | CASGPRGQGARGANVLTF
TRBV9 | CASSVEWTGIEQYF
TRBV12-5 | CASGNRDRVVNEQFF
TRBV27 | CASSSYGTGGIYEQYF
TRBV27 | CASSFHTGTGGNEQFF
TRBV20-1 | CSARGFSGDTGELFF
TRBV7-2 | CASSLQGHIANYGYTF
TRBV20-1 | CSAPDRGWHEQYF
TRBV27 | CASRDRDGYGYTF
TRBV10-3 | CAIMDRERQETQYF
TRBV28 | CASSLGADDQETQYF
TRBV5-1 | CASSLGSGTNSYEQYF
TRBV7-9 | CASSYYRDRLHEQYF
TRBV19 | CAVLSSVLGEQFF
TRBV28 | CASSLYTNYGYTF
TRBV28 | CASSLRLAGGPYRYNEQFF
TRBV7-2 | CASSSGLARDTQYF
TRBV3-1 | CASSQPGPWGKGGYTF
TRBV6-6 | CASSYSKGSSYNSPLHF
TRBV11-1 | CASSFIGGITGDPIEQYF
TRBV5-8 | CASSFRWGRALDEQFF
TRBV12-3/TRBV12-4 | CASSPRSGLALDTQYF
TRBV3-1 | CASRNGWKDTQYF
TRBV27 | CASSSTPDREGNEQFF
TRBV2 | CASITGGAEGTEAFF
TRBV27 | CASAGAYDQYF
TRBV12-3/TRBV12-4 | CASSPQGIGELFF
TRBV2 | CASSEARDRSSGNTIYF
TRBV5-6 | CASSLQGGTQPQHF